These T cell receptor beta chains were read from a single sample in a study of T cells after yellow fever vaccination. TCRdb redid the calling of the 5' RACE reads with MiXCR, one entry per CDR3 protein. Of a few hundred thousand distinct CDR3 sequences listed, around 9.3% were seen once; the top ten hold around 3.3%. The sequencing here drew on CD4+ T cells sorted from PBMCs, taken 5 days after the yellow fever booster vaccination. The receptors were sampled from a man aged 18 to 30 who received the YFV17D yellow fever vaccine. Both conserved end residues are part of each CDR3. Each record gives: D gene, J gene, V gene, clone size, CDR3 DNA, CDR3 protein. D genes are given only for firm matches. Clone sizes are given selectively: once, few, many, or a class where the clone is expanded.

>TRBD2|TRBJ2-3|TRBV18|NA
TGTGCCAGCTCACCCCTACTAGCGGGGGTTCCAGATACGCAGTATTTT
CASSPLLAGVPDTQYF
>TRBD1|TRBJ1-6|TRBV24-1|many
TGTGCCACCAGTGATCCAATGACAGGGCGCTCACCCCTCCACTTT
CATSDPMTGRSPLHF
>NA|TRBJ2-1|TRBV9|NA
TGTGCCAGCAGCGTAGCTCAGACGGGGATGAGGAATGAGCAGTTCTTC
CASSVAQTGMRNEQFF
>TRBD1|TRBJ2-3|TRBV7-2|few
TGTGCCAGCAGCTTAGATGGGGACAGGGGTATAAGGGCAGATACGCAGTATTTT
CASSLDGDRGIRADTQYF
>NA|TRBJ1-5|TRBV18|NA
TGTGCCAGCTCACACCCCGGGGATCAGCCCCAGCATTTT
CASSHPGDQPQHF
>TRBD1|TRBJ1-1|TRBV6-5|few
TGTGCCAGCAGACGAACCGGGACAGTATATGAAGCTTTCTTT
CASRRTGTVYEAFF
>NA|TRBJ1-2|TRBV11-2|NA
TGTGCCAGCAGCTTAGAACCCCACAGTGGCTTGGGCAATGGCTACACCTTC
CASSLEPHSGLGNGYTF
>NA|TRBJ1-1|TRBV6-5|many
TGTGCCAGCAGTTACCTTCATGGGGGCGGTGGGACTGAAGCTTTCTTT
CASSYLHGGGGTEAFF
>NA|TRBJ1-1|TRBV20-1|NA
TGCAGTGCCCCTAAAGGAACCGATAACACTGAAGCTTTCTTT
CSAPKGTDNTEAFF
>NA|TRBJ1-2|TRBV5-1|NA
TGCGCCAGCAGCTTGGCCCCAGGGACAAACTATGGCTACACCTTC
CASSLAPGTNYGYTF
>NA|TRBJ1-2|TRBV6-5|NA
TGTGCCAGCAGTGACGCGGTCCTCGACTATGGCTACACCTTC
CASSDAVLDYGYTF
>NA|TRBJ1-3|TRBV11-2|few
TGTGCCAGCAGCTCGATTACCGTTTTCAGGGGTTCGGGTGGAAACACCATATATTTT
CASSSITVFRGSGGNTIYF
>NA|TRBJ1-4|TRBV11-2|NA
TGTGCCAGCAGCATCTTGAGGGGAAGGGCAACTAATGAAAAACTGTTTTTT
CASSILRGRATNEKLFF
>TRBD1|TRBJ1-6|TRBV4-3|few
TGCGCCAGCAGCCAAGACGGGGGGACAGCCAATTCACCCCTCCACTTT
CASSQDGGTANSPLHF
>NA|TRBJ1-6|TRBV6-5|NA
TGTGCCAGCAGTTTGAGAGGGAGGGGCTCCTATAATTCACCCCTCCACTTT
CASSLRGRGSYNSPLHF
>NA|TRBJ2-3|TRBV20-1|few
TGCAGTGCTAGAGATGACTACCTAGACACGCAGTATTTT
CSARDDYLDTQYF
>TRBD1|TRBJ2-1|TRBV5-6|few
TGTGCCAGCAGCTTTGGGACAGTCGATGAGCAGTTCTTC
CASSFGTVDEQFF
>NA|TRBJ2-1|TRBV12-3/TRBV12-4|many
TGTGCCAGCAGTTCTTACGCAAGCTACAATGAGCAGTTCTTC
CASSSYASYNEQFF
>NA|TRBJ2-1|TRBV10-3|NA
TGTGCCATCAGGGCCCTCTCCTACAATGAGCAGTTCTTC
CAIRALSYNEQFF
>NA|TRBJ2-3|TRBV5-1|NA
TGCGCCAGCAACCCCGAGACCACAGATACGCAGTATTTT
CASNPETTDTQYF
>NA|TRBJ2-1|TRBV5-5|few
TGTGCCAGCAGAAATCTGGGCAGCAATGAGCAGTTCTTC
CASRNLGSNEQFF
>NA|TRBJ2-3|TRBV20-1|NA
TGCAGTGCTAGAGGGGTCGGAACAGATACGCAGTATTTT
CSARGVGTDTQYF
>NA|TRBJ2-4|TRBV27|NA
TGTGCCAGCAGTTTGCTAAGGGACCTAGCCAAAAACATTCAGTACTTC
CASSLLRDLAKNIQYF
>NA|TRBJ2-5|TRBV7-3|few
TGTGCCAGCAGCTTACAGCCTGGAGAGACCCAGTACTTC
CASSLQPGETQYF
>NA|TRBJ1-2|TRBV6-5|NA
TGTGCCAGCAGTTACTCGATCCCGGGCCCTTATGGCTACACCTTC
CASSYSIPGPYGYTF
>TRBD2|TRBJ2-1|TRBV20-1|NA
TGCAGTGCTAGCCGGACTAGCGGGGGGGCCAATGAGCAGTTCTTC
CSASRTSGGANEQFF
>TRBD2|TRBJ2-6|TRBV6-2/TRBV6-3|few
TGTGCCAGCACCCAGCCGGGGGGGGGCTTCTCTGGGGCCAACGTCCTGACTTTC
CASTQPGGGFSGANVLTF
>NA|TRBJ2-1|TRBV2|NA
TGTGCCAGCATGTCGGGGCGCTACAATGAGCAGTTCTTC
CASMSGRYNEQFF
>TRBD1|TRBJ2-3|TRBV7-8|many
TGTGCCAGCAGACCAAGACAGGGTGGGGATACGCAGTATTTT
CASRPRQGGDTQYF
>TRBD1|TRBJ1-2|TRBV27|few
TGTGCCAGCAGTACCCTCGGGACAGGGGGTGACTATGGCTACACCTTC
CASSTLGTGGDYGYTF
>NA|TRBJ1-3|TRBV5-1|NA
TGCGCCAGCAGCTTGGATCTTTCTTCTGGAAACACCATATATTTT
CASSLDLSSGNTIYF
>TRBD1|TRBJ2-5|TRBV5-1|NA
TGCGCCAGCAGCCCCGACAGGGGGCGGGAGACCCAGTACTTC
CASSPDRGRETQYF
>NA|TRBJ2-5|TRBV11-2|few
TGTGCCAGCAGCTCCTGGACACCACAAGAGACCCAGTACTTC
CASSSWTPQETQYF
>NA|TRBJ2-5|TRBV25-1|few
TGTGCCAGCAGTGTGAAGAGGAAAGAGACCCAGTACTTC
CASSVKRKETQYF
>TRBD2|TRBJ2-7|TRBV4-3|few
TGCGCCAGCAGCCAAGATGCGAGCGTAGCGGGGGGGCTCGAGCAGTACTTC
CASSQDASVAGGLEQYF
>NA|TRBJ1-2|TRBV5-1|many
TGCGCCAGCAATCCAGGGATCGGTGGCTACACCTTC
CASNPGIGGYTF
>NA|TRBJ1-2|TRBV20-1|NA
TGCAGTGCAGCAGGAGGGGTGATCTATGGCTACACCTTC
CSAAGGVIYGYTF
>TRBD2|TRBJ2-3|TRBV20-1|NA
TGCAGTGCTGGAACTAGCGGGTTCCCCCTACATACGCAGTATTTT
CSAGTSGFPLHTQYF
>TRBD1|TRBJ2-3|TRBV5-1|many
TGCGCCAGCAGTTCCTCCGGGACAGGGTTCGATACGCAGTATTTT
CASSSSGTGFDTQYF
>TRBD1|TRBJ2-7|TRBV2|NA
TGTGCCGGGAACAGGGGGTCCTCCTCCTACGAGCAGTACTTC
CAGNRGSSSYEQYF
>NA|TRBJ2-6|TRBV6-6|NA
TGTGCCAGCACGGCTCTTATTTACTCTGGGGCCAACGTCCTGACTTTC
CASTALIYSGANVLTF
>NA|TRBJ1-1|TRBV28|NA
TGTGCCAGCAGGCTAGAGGGACACCAGCACACTGAAGCTTTCTTT
CASRLEGHQHTEAFF
>NA|TRBJ1-1|TRBV12-3/TRBV12-4|many
TGTGCCAGCAGTCTAACGTCTTGGGACACTGAAGCTTTCTTT
CASSLTSWDTEAFF
>NA|TRBJ1-5|TRBV12-3/TRBV12-4|few
TGTGCCAGCAGTTTATCCCCGGGGAGGGGCCTTCTCCCTAATCAGCCCCAGCATTTT
CASSLSPGRGLLPNQPQHF
>NA|TRBJ1-5|TRBV27|few
TGTGCCAGCAGTTCAGGACAGAACTTAAGGCCCCAGCATTTT
CASSSGQNLRPQHF
>NA|TRBJ2-7|TRBV6-5|NA
TGTGCCAGCAGTCCGGGAGACAGGGTAAACGAGCAGTACTTC
CASSPGDRVNEQYF
>NA|TRBJ2-3|TRBV20-1|NA
TGCAGTGCTGACCACGTGCGCGGGGGCTCAGATACGCAGTATTTT
CSADHVRGGSDTQYF
>NA|TRBJ2-5|TRBV7-6|many
TGTGCCAGCAGCTTAAGGGATGTCGAGACCCAGTACTTC
CASSLRDVETQYF
>TRBD2|TRBJ2-1|TRBV6-2/TRBV6-3|few
TGTGCCAGCAGTTCTCTAAGACTAGCGGGGTTCTTC
CASSSLRLAGFF
>TRBD1|TRBJ2-3|TRBV24-1|few
TGTGCCACCAGTGATCTGCCGGGACAGAGGCAGTATTTT
CATSDLPGQRQYF
>NA|TRBJ1-2|TRBV12-3/TRBV12-4|NA
TGTGCCAGCAGTTTTACAGCCCTAAGGGGCTACACCTTC
CASSFTALRGYTF
>NA|TRBJ1-1|TRBV7-9|few
TGTGCCAGCAGCGCGCGGTCCGGTGGGGTCGCTGAAGCTTTCTTT
CASSARSGGVAEAFF
>NA|TRBJ1-5|TRBV7-9|many
TGTGCCAGCAGCCGTGGACAGAGCAATCAGCCCCAGCATTTT
CASSRGQSNQPQHF
>NA|TRBJ1-6|TRBV5-4|few
TGTGCCAGCAGCTTCAGAGCTAACAGCCGGGCAGATTCACCCCTCCACTTT
CASSFRANSRADSPLHF
>NA|TRBJ1-1|TRBV4-1|NA
TGCGCCAGCAGCCAAGATCGGGCGTCTACTGAAGCTTTCTTT
CASSQDRASTEAFF
>NA|TRBJ2-5|TRBV5-1|NA
TGCGCCAGCAGCCCTCCAGGGGAAGAGACCGAGTACTTC
CASSPPGEETEYF